Following are 2 T cell receptor beta chains from one sample sequenced in a study of blood T cells in healthy people across ages. Next came a second PCR, run for about 7 to 12 cycles, which used a sample-barcoded 5' primer along with a J-beta primer mix. TCRdb re-analysed the 5' RACE reads in MiXCR, keeping a single row per CDR3 protein. The sample contains almost 550,000 distinct CDR3 sequences, approximately 25% of which appear only once. A further study also used this sample, focusing on T cells of mothers and their children.

The source material was blood. The receptor set was obtained from a boy aged 5-17 years in good health.

This clonotype has just a few counts. The chain combines TRBV7-8 with TRBJ2-5; D ambiguous. In germline, CDR1 is SGHVS, CDR2 FQNEAQ. Deletions cut 4 bases from V and 3 bases from J, with 6 bases between. CDR3 size: 12 residues. This CDR3 is CASSSPEETQYF. CDR3 bases: TGTGCCAGCAGCTCCCCGGAAGAGACCCAGTACTTC.

The chain uses TRBV6-1 and TRBJ1-5; tentatively, D is TRBD1 (6 bases). The CDR3 runs 14 residues. The germline V gene encodes CDR1 MNHNS and CDR2 SASEGT. Trimming left V 1 base short and J 4 bases short, with 8 bases between. The DNA for the CDR3 is TGTGCCAGCAGTGAAGGACAGGAGAATCAGCCCCAGCATTTT. This codes for CASSEGQENQPQHF.